This T cell receptor beta chain was captured in a study of T cell responses to AZD1222 COVID-19 vaccine. Overall study findings and caveats: Baseline serology detected seropositivity in only five or six AZD1222 recipients. Unmutated variant regions are reportedly the target of nearly half of TCRs that are spike-specific. White British ancestry dominated among donors, who included more females, and clonal diversity was possibly underestimated.

Remarks on this clone: The antigen remains unidentified.

Here immunoSEQ multiplex PCR was the method, and the copy in TCRdb shows in-frame clones only, minus some. The sample holds about 88,000 clones; about 90% are singletons and the top ten take 5.2%. CDR3 length equals 13 residues. The germline V gene has CDR1 MDHEN and CDR2 SYDVKM. V trimming: 8 bases; J trimming: 8 bases; junction bases outside the gene matches: 6. The chain links TRBV28 to TRBJ1-6, with TRBD1 matching 7 bases. This receptor was identified in an adult in good health. The specimen comprised peripheral blood, sampled on day 0 of MenACWY control vaccination. Here the CDR3 DNA reads TGTGCCAGCGGGGACAGTGACGATTCACCCCTCCACTTT. Its protein product is CASGDSDDSPLHF.